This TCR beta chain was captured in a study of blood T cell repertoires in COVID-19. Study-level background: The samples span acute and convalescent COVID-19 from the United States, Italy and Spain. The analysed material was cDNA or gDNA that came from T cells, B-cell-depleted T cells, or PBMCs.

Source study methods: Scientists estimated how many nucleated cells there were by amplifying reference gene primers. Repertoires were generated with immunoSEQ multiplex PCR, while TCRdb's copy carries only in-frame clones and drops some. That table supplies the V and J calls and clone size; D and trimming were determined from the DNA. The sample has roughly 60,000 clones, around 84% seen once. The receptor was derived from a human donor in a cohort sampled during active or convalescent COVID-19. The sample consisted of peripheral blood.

CDR3 bases: TGCGCCAGCAGCTTGGCCGGGGAGGGGGTTAAGACCCAGTACTTC. Translation: CASSLAGEGVKTQYF. The V gene is TRBV5-1, the J gene TRBJ2-5, with D perhaps matching TRBD2 (7 bases). The CDR3 covers 15 residues. Germline V lookup: CDR1 SGHRS, CDR2 YFSETQ. V shed 0 bases and J shed 6 bases, with 15 bases lying between them.